Following are 19 T cell receptor beta chains from one sample sequenced in a study of early stage breast cancer tumors. The method was immunoSEQ multiplex PCR; TCRdb's version includes in-frame clones alone and lacks a portion of them. The top ten hold approximately 3.7% of the sample, which has around 78,000 clones, approximately 79% seen once. The sequencing input was blood. The receptors here all came from a person aged 55 to 69 with breast cancer.

V usage is TRBV28 and J usage is TRBJ1-2, with D possibly matching TRBD1 (5 bases). Per the germline V gene, CDR1 is MDHEN and CDR2 is SYDVKM. This CDR3 has 15 residues. Trimming shortened V by 3 bases and J by 2 bases, and 13 bases separated the two germline ends. As DNA, the CDR3 is TGTGCCAGCAGTTTCCCCACAGGTCTCAACTATGGCTACACCTTC. Protein product: CASSFPTGLNYGYTF.

The gene calls are TRBV18 and TRBJ2-5, with D hard to call. Trimming took off 10 bases at V and 5 bases at J, with 8 bases between the two ends. The CDR3 covers 10 residues. Germline V gene sequence: CDR1 KGHSH, CDR2 LQKENI. The CDR3 nucleotides are TGTGCCACCCTAGGGGAGACCCAGTACTTC. This sequence encodes CATLGETQYF.

The chain is built from TRBV6-6 and TRBJ2-7; a weak D match, TRBD1 (8 bases). V dropped 4 bases and J dropped 5 bases, with 18 bases sitting between them. This CDR3 contains 15 residues. The germline CDR1 and CDR2 sequences are MNHNY and SVGAGI (reference sequence). CDR3 coding DNA: TGTGCCAGCAGTTCACTCCGGACAGGGAGGGACGAGCAGTACTTC. Translation gives CASSSLRTGRDEQYF.

Only one count was recorded for this clone. Here the CDR3 reads CACADTIRVNTEAFF. CDR3 nucleotide sequence: TGTGCCTGCGCAGACACTATCAGGGTGAACACTGAAGCTTTCTTT. J is TRBJ1-1 and V is TRBV30, with a weak D call TRBD1 (5 bases). Germline values: CDR1 GTSNPN, CDR2 SVGIG (reference sequence). This CDR3 has 15 amino acids. The V end lost 6 bases, the J end lost 0 bases, and 17 bases lay between the germline ends.

The chain employs TRBV11-3 and TRBJ2-3; D gene uncertain. In germline, CDR1 is SGHNT, CDR2 YENEEA. The CDR3 extends over 15 amino acids. V lost 0 bases to trimming and J lost 4 bases, with 11 bases between them. DNA of the CDR3: TGTGCCAGCAGCTTAGACAGCTACCGAGCAGATACGCAGTATTTT. This encodes CASSLDSYRADTQYF.

V gene TRBV10-3 combines with J gene TRBJ1-5; D is uncertain. The CDR3 totals 14 residues. Germline assignment: CDR1 ENHRY and CDR2 SYGVKD. Trimming stripped 4 bases from V and 4 bases from J, with 11 bases between. This CDR3 reads CAISGDGINQPQHF. Here the CDR3 DNA reads TGTGCCATCAGTGGCGACGGCATTAATCAGCCCCAGCATTTT.

This sequence joins TRBV15 and TRBJ2-7, with D unclear. Trimming cost V 0 bases and J 4 bases, with 10 bases left between them. The CDR3 totals 14 residues. Germline CDR1 is LNHNV and CDR2 is YYDKDF (reference sequence). CDR3 bases: TGTGCCACCAGCAGAGATCGGGTAGCTTACGAGCAGTACTTC. It translates to CATSRDRVAYEQYF.

V and J are TRBV5-8 and TRBJ1-5; no clear D gene. Germline V gives CDR1 SGHTS, CDR2 YDEGEE. V shed 1 base and J shed 2 bases, with 7 bases lying between them. The CDR3 consists of 14 residues. DNA for the CDR3: TGTGCCAGCAGCTTGCGGGTCGGCAATCAGCCCCAGCATTTT. This sequence encodes CASSLRVGNQPQHF.

The chain links TRBV28 to TRBJ1-3; D remains ambiguous. CDR3 size: 15 residues. The germline gives CDR1 MDHEN, CDR2 SYDVKM. Trimming took off 6 bases at V and 3 bases at J, with 15 bases between the two ends. In DNA form, the CDR3 reads TGTGCCAGCAGCCCCCCTAAGCACGGTGGAAACACCATATATTTT. Translation gives CASSPPKHGGNTIYF.

The chain employs TRBV4-2 and TRBJ1-4; D gene uncertain. The CDR3 totals 17 residues. V gave up 3 bases and J gave up 0 bases, with 14 bases separating them. CDR1 and CDR2 from the germline V gene are LGHNA and YNFKEQ. This CDR3 is CASSHPSALATNEKLFF. As DNA, the CDR3 is TGTGCCAGCAGCCATCCTTCAGCCCTTGCAACTAATGAAAAACTGTTTTTT.

The rearrangement uses TRBV28 and TRBJ1-2; a weak D match, TRBD1 (5 bases). V was clipped by 10 bases and J by 2 bases, with 14 bases between them. The CDR3 runs 13 residues. Germline V gene lookup returns CDR1 MDHEN and CDR2 SYDVKM. CDR3 in amino acids: CATWDGTNYGYTF. CDR3 coding DNA: TGTGCCACATGGGACGGAACCAACTATGGCTACACCTTC.

This clone was observed a single time. V and J are TRBV9 and TRBJ2-3; a weak D match, TRBD2 (6 bases). Trimming shortened V by 2 bases and J by 4 bases, and 11 bases separated the two germline ends. The CDR3 loop spans 14 amino acids. The germline CDR1 and CDR2 sequences are SGDLS and YYNGEE. The CDR3 is CASSVSGSSDTQYF. DNA for the CDR3: TGTGCCAGCAGCGTGAGCGGGTCTTCAGATACGCAGTATTTT.

The chain employs TRBV6-6 and TRBJ1-5, with D uncertain. V shed 6 bases and J shed 5 bases, with 17 bases lying between them. Per germline, CDR1 MNHNY and CDR2 SVGAGI (reference sequence). There are 15 residues in the CDR3. The CDR3 sequence: CASSGLRVFDQPQHF. In nucleotides, the CDR3 is TGTGCCAGCAGCGGACTAAGGGTTTTTGATCAGCCCCAGCATTTT.

This clone was picked up a small number of times. The chain joins TRBV29-1 to TRBJ2-2, with 11 bases that match TRBD2. Trimming removed 6 bases from V and 6 bases from J; junction bases left unmatched: 6. CDR3 length: 14 residues. Germline assignment: CDR1 SQVTM and CDR2 ANQGSEA. CDR3 sequence reads: CSVDSGRASGELFF. The CDR3 nucleotides are TGCAGCGTGGATAGCGGGAGGGCCTCCGGGGAGCTGTTTTTT.

The rearrangement uses TRBV23-1 and TRBJ2-7, with TRBD1 matching over 8 bases. TRBV23-1 belongs to the ORF category, with a function that is uncertain. The CDR3 is 11 residues long. V lost 6 bases, J lost 9 bases, and 4 bases stayed unmatched. CDR3 region: CASRTDRGQYF. The DNA for the CDR3 is TGCGCCAGCAGAACAGACAGGGGGCAGTACTTC.

This chain connects TRBV4-2 to TRBJ1-6; possibly TRBD1 for D (5 bases). The V end was cut by 0 bases, the J end by 4 bases, with 10 bases between. The CDR3 contains 16 residues. In germline, CDR1 is LGHNA, CDR2 YNFKEQ. Here the CDR3 reads CASSQDASGYNSPLHF. CDR3 DNA: TGTGCCAGCAGCCAAGACGCCTCAGGGTATAATTCACCCCTCCACTTT.

In its sample, this clone was seen a few times. The chain has TRBV27 and TRBJ1-1; D unclear. The germline CDR1 and CDR2 sequences are MNHEY and SMNVEV (reference sequence). The CDR3 is made up of 12 amino acids. V gave up 0 bases and J gave up 5 bases, with 4 bases separating them. CDR3 in amino acids: CASSLSGTEAFF. The DNA for the CDR3 is TGTGCCAGCAGTTTATCAGGTACTGAAGCTTTCTTT.

The V and J genes are TRBV6-5 and TRBJ1-2, with a tentative D call TRBD1 (6 bases). From germline, CDR1 is MNHEY and CDR2 SVGAGI. The V end lost 6 bases, the J end lost 2 bases, and 7 bases lay between the germline ends. The CDR3 runs to 12 residues. CDR3: CASRGGNYGYTF. CDR3 nucleotide sequence: TGTGCCAGCAGGGGGGGCAACTATGGCTACACCTTC.

This sequence joins TRBV6-1 and TRBJ1-2; D is perhaps TRBD1 (5 bases). The V end lost 6 bases, the J end lost 0 bases, and 8 bases lay between the germline ends. Looked up from germline, CDR1 is MNHNS and CDR2 is SASEGT. The CDR3 covers 13 residues. In DNA form, the CDR3 reads TGTGCCAGCAGCACAGGCCCTAACTATGGCTACACCTTC. This translates into CASSTGPNYGYTF.